Shown below are 25 T cell receptor beta chains from a single sample sequenced in a study of shared clonotypes between healthy human individuals. Some clones are missing from TCRdb's copy, which holds only in-frame ones; the method was immunoSEQ multiplex PCR. The sample contains roughly 1,800,000 clones, just under 95% of which appear only once. CD45RO-negative, CCR7-positively selected cells formed the naive CD8 fraction, excluding terminally differentiated effector memory CD45RA+ cells. The material sequenced was naive CD8+ T cells sorted from blood. These receptors all stem from a man between 18 and 29 years old in good health.

Only one count was recorded for this clone. V gene TRBV10-1 combines with J gene TRBJ2-7; no definite D call. Per germline, CDR1 WNHNN and CDR2 SYGVQD (reference sequence). The CDR3 runs 13 residues. V was cut by 3 bases and J by 6 bases, with 12 bases left in between. The CDR3 loop is CASSESAATEQYF. The CDR3 nucleotides read TGCGCCAGCAGTGAATCGGCAGCTACCGAGCAGTACTTC.

CDR3 bases: TGTGCCAGCAGCTCAGGGGCTAGCGGGGGGGTAAGCACAGATACGCAGTATTTT. This sequence encodes CASSSGASGGVSTDTQYF. This chain connects TRBV27 to TRBJ2-3; TRBD2 aligns across 12 bases. Per germline, CDR1 MNHEY and CDR2 SMNVEV (reference sequence). This CDR3 is built from 18 residues. V shed 6 bases and J 0 bases; nucleotides not matched to a gene: 10.

This sequence joins TRBV5-8 and TRBJ1-1; tentatively, D is TRBD1 (6 bases). This CDR3 comprises 16 residues. Germline V gene data show CDR1 as SGHTS and CDR2 as YDEGEE. The V end was cut by 4 bases, the J end by 5 bases, with 21 bases between. The CDR3 bases are TGTGCCAGCAGCCCCCCAGCGGGACAAGGTGGGACTGAAGCTTTCTTT. Amino acids: CASSPPAGQGGTEAFF.

The chain employs TRBV7-2 and TRBJ2-7; the D gene could be TRBD1 or TRBD2 (5 bases each). Per the germline V gene, CDR1 is SGHTA and CDR2 is FQGNSA. V shed 4 bases and J shed 2 bases, with 15 bases lying between them. CDR3 length: 15 amino acids. The DNA for the CDR3 is TGTGCCAGCAGCTCCGGGGCCTATCCTCCCTACGAGCAGTACTTC. It codes for CASSSGAYPPYEQYF. Together with reference TRBV7-2 and TRBJ2-7, the CDR3 gives the full variable domain: GAGVSQSPSNKVTEKGKDVELRCDPISGHTALYWYRQSLGQGLEFLIYFQGNSAPDKSGLPSDRFSAERTGGSVSTLTIQRTQQEDSAVYLCASSSGAYPPYEQYFGPGTRLTVT.

The gene calls are TRBV30 and TRBJ1-4; TRBD1 might be the D (5 bases). Trimming shortened V by 6 bases and J by 3 bases, and 20 bases separated the two germline ends. CDR1 and CDR2 from the germline V gene are GTSNPN and SVGIG (reference sequence). The CDR3 contains 16 residues. The CDR3 coding sequence is TGTGCCTGTGATCTGTTGGGGCGCGGAGCTAATGAAAAACTGTTTTTT. It yields the protein CACDLLGRGANEKLFF.

Concerning this clone: The same CDR3 can be traced to other DNA sequences in this sample. The V gene is TRBV4-2, the J gene TRBJ1-1, with D unclear. CDR1 LGHNA and CDR2 YNFKEQ come from the germline V gene. V lost 1 base, J lost 1 base, and 7 bases lay in between. This CDR3 comprises 14 residues. This chain's CDR3 is CASSQGPGNTEAFF. The CDR3, as DNA: TGTGCCAGCAGCCAAGGCCCGGGGAACACTGAAGCTTTCTTT.

The V and J genes are TRBV23-1 and TRBJ1-6, with 9 bases that match TRBD1. TRBV23-1 is noted as an ORF with a role that remains uncertain. V gave up 2 bases and J gave up 9 bases; unmatched junction bases: 8. The CDR3 totals 16 residues. The CDR3 protein is CASSQRDREGGSPLHF. In DNA form, the CDR3 reads TGCGCCAGCAGTCAACGGGACAGGGAAGGGGGTTCACCCCTCCACTTT.

V is TRBV6-6 and J is TRBJ1-1; TRBD1 aligns across 7 bases. The CDR3 sequence is 14 residues long. Germline V lookup: CDR1 MNHNY, CDR2 SVGAGI (reference sequence). Losses at the gene ends were 5 bases for V and 3 bases for J; bases not matched to a gene: 6. The CDR3 nucleotides are TGTGCCAGCAGTCTTGGGACAGAGTACACTGAAGCTTTCTTT. Residues: CASSLGTEYTEAFF.

The rearrangement uses TRBV5-8 and TRBJ1-2; D is possibly TRBD1 (6 bases). Trimming stripped 2 bases from V and 4 bases from J, with 12 bases between. This CDR3 comprises 14 residues. Germline CDR1 reads SGHTS; CDR2 reads YDEGEE. This CDR3 reads CASSFTEGVYGYTF. The CDR3 nucleotides read TGTGCCAGCAGCTTTACTGAGGGGGTCTATGGCTACACCTTC. The complete variable domain, with remaining parts taken from reference TRBV5-8 and TRBJ1-2, reads EAGVTQSPTHLIKTRGQQATLRCSPISGHTSVYWYQQALGLGLQFLLWYDEGEERNRGNFPPRFSGRQFPNYSSELNVNALELEDSALYLCASSFTEGVYGYTFGSGTRLTVV.

The chain combines TRBV15 with TRBJ1-5, with D hard to call. Per the germline V gene, CDR1 is LNHNV and CDR2 is YYDKDF (reference sequence). The CDR3 spans 15 residues. The ends were cut back, 0 bases at V and 4 bases at J, with 10 bases in the middle. The CDR3 bases are TGTGCCACCAGCAGAGAACTCCTGGGGAATCAGCCCCAGCATTTT. This codes for CATSRELLGNQPQHF.

This clone was seen just once. The V gene is TRBV5-5, the J gene TRBJ1-2; D might be TRBD1 (6 bases). CDR1 is SGHKS and CDR2 is YYEKEE in the germline V gene (reference sequence). The V gene lost 0 bases and the J gene lost 10 bases, with 13 bases spanning the gap. This CDR3 comprises 13 residues. The CDR3 protein is CASSLGETGLYTF. CDR3 nucleotides: TGTGCCAGCAGCTTGGGGGAGACAGGACTCTACACCTTC.

This chain joins TRBV6-5 and TRBJ2-7; either TRBD1 or TRBD2 may fit D (5 bases each). Germline V CDR1 and CDR2: MNHEY, SVGAGI. The CDR3 length is 12 residues. V was cut by 8 bases and J by 6 bases, with 14 bases left in between. Here the CDR3 reads CASGTAGPEQYF. Here the CDR3 DNA reads TGTGCCAGCGGGACGGCAGGCCCCGAGCAGTACTTC.

J is TRBJ1-2 and V is TRBV5-6, with 10 bases identical to TRBD1. The CDR3 totals 15 residues. Germline V gene lookup returns CDR1 SGHDT and CDR2 YYEEEE. J gave up 1 base and V 8 bases, and 8 bases lay outside the gene matches. This CDR3 is CASGTGDLLNYGYTF. The CDR3 nucleotides read TGTGCCAGTGGGACAGGGGACCTCCTTAACTATGGCTACACCTTC.

J is TRBJ2-7 and V is TRBV10-1; 12 bases match TRBD2. Germline V gives CDR1 WNHNN, CDR2 SYGVQD (reference sequence). This CDR3 has 14 amino acids. Unmatched junction bases numbered 2, after V lost 2 bases and J lost 6 bases. The CDR3 region is CASSELAGGPEQYF. CDR3 nucleotides: TGCGCCAGCAGTGAGCTAGCGGGGGGGCCCGAGCAGTACTTC.

This rearrangement joins TRBV7-9 to TRBJ2-2, with unresolved D. CDR1 and CDR2 (germline): SEHNR, FQNEAQ (reference sequence). The CDR3 is 12 amino acids. V was pared by 5 bases and J by 7 bases, with 8 bases between. DNA for the CDR3: TGTGCCAGCAGCGGTGCCGGCGGGGAGCTGTTTTTT. It specifies CASSGAGGELFF.

Worth noting for this clone: The sample carries other DNA sequences with the same CDR3. This chain uses TRBV4-3 with TRBJ1-2; D is undetermined. Germline CDR1 reads LGHNA; CDR2 reads YSLEER. The CDR3 has 13 residues. The V end was cut by 4 bases, the J end by 10 bases, with 16 bases between. In nucleotides, the CDR3 is TGCGCCAGCAGCCCCGGGAGACTGGGCGACTACACCTTC. Encoded protein: CASSPGRLGDYTF.

Turning to this clone: The sample contains more than one DNA sequence encoding this CDR3. The V gene is TRBV5-6, the J gene TRBJ1-1; no definite D call. V gave up 5 bases and J gave up 12 bases, with 20 bases separating them. Germline V gives CDR1 SGHDT, CDR2 YYEEEE. The CDR3 runs to 13 residues. CDR3 protein: CASSLGQALGSFF. DNA for the CDR3: TGTGCCAGCAGTCTAGGGCAGGCGTTAGGGTCTTTCTTT. Supplemented by reference TRBV5-6 and TRBJ1-1, the full variable domain reads DAGVTQSPTHLIKTRGQQVTLRCSPKSGHDTVSWYQQALGQGPQFIFQYYEEEERQRGNFPDRFSGHQFPNYSSELNVNALLLGDSALYLCASSLGQALGSFFGQGTRLTVV.

The V gene is TRBV6-5, the J gene TRBJ2-3; 12 bases are a match to TRBD2. The V gene's germline CDR1 is MNHEY and CDR2 SVGAGI. V shed 4 bases, J shed 4 bases, and the junction held 6 bases outside the gene matches. The CDR3 sequence is 16 residues long. This CDR3 reads CASSSLAGGIPDTQYF. The CDR3, as DNA: TGTGCCAGCAGTTCCCTAGCGGGAGGGATTCCAGATACGCAGTATTTT.

V and J are TRBV10-1 and TRBJ2-3, with D possibly being TRBD2 (5 bases). The CDR3 loop spans 17 amino acids. V gave up 2 bases and J gave up 2 bases, with 17 bases separating them. From germline, CDR1 is WNHNN and CDR2 SYGVQD (reference sequence). The chain's CDR3 is CASSEGLPLAITDTQYF. CDR3 DNA: TGCGCCAGCAGTGAGGGACTTCCTCTAGCTATCACAGATACGCAGTATTTT.

The chain recombines TRBV28 with TRBJ2-2; 10 bases are a match to TRBD2. Germline V gives CDR1 MDHEN, CDR2 SYDVKM. V trimming: 5 bases; J trimming: 2 bases; junction bases outside the gene matches: 5. The CDR3 covers 16 residues. The CDR3 loop is CASSTRLAGNTGELFF. In DNA form, the CDR3 reads TGTGCCAGCAGTACCCGACTAGCGGGCAACACCGGGGAGCTGTTTTTT.

Of note for this clone: Other DNA sequences in the sample encode the same CDR3. The chain joins TRBV6-5 to TRBJ2-7; D is perhaps TRBD1 or TRBD2 (6 bases each). Trimming removed 0 bases from V and 4 bases from J, with 10 bases in between. CDR3 size: 14 residues. Germline assignment: CDR1 MNHEY and CDR2 SVGAGI. CDR3 in DNA: TGTGCCAGCAGTTACTCGGGGGGCCCTTACGAGCAGTACTTC. Its protein is CASSYSGGPYEQYF.

This clone has just one count. Other DNA sequences within the sample encode an identical CDR3. The chain is built from TRBV5-6 and TRBJ1-5, with D tentatively TRBD1 (5 bases). V lost 2 bases, J lost 7 bases, and 7 bases lay in between. The CDR3 extends over 12 amino acids. CDR1 and CDR2 (germline): SGHDT, YYEEEE. CDR3 bases: TGTGCCAGCAGCTTCGGGGACCAGCCCCAGCATTTT. This encodes CASSFGDQPQHF.

V gene TRBV27 combines with J gene TRBJ2-2, with D tentatively TRBD2 (6 bases). V lost 7 bases and J 5 bases, leaving 8 bases between the germline ends. Looked up from germline, CDR1 is MNHEY and CDR2 is SMNVEV (reference sequence). The CDR3 spans 12 residues. The CDR3 here is CASTRGTGELFF. In DNA, the CDR3 is TGTGCCAGCACCCGGGGGACCGGGGAGCTGTTTTTT.

CDR3 amino acids: CASSPSNVRGGAGELFF. The CDR3 nucleotides read TGTGCCAGCAGCCCATCCAATGTGCGCGGGGGGGCCGGGGAGCTGTTTTTT. The chain recombines TRBV11-3 with TRBJ2-2, with TRBD2 matching 9 bases. J lost 6 bases, V lost 5 bases, and 13 bases had no gene match. The CDR3 is 17 residues long. Germline V CDR1 and CDR2: SGHNT, YENEEA.

The chain couples TRBV10-1 to TRBJ2-2; 7 nucleotides agree with TRBD1. The V gene's germline CDR1 is WNHNN and CDR2 SYGVQD (reference sequence). The CDR3 covers 17 residues. V was pared by 3 bases and J by 4 bases, with 11 bases of the junction left unmatched. The CDR3 bases are TGCGCCAGCAGTGACCCGATAGGGGGCTCGGGCACCGGGGAGCTGTTTTTT. Translating gives CASSDPIGGSGTGELFF.